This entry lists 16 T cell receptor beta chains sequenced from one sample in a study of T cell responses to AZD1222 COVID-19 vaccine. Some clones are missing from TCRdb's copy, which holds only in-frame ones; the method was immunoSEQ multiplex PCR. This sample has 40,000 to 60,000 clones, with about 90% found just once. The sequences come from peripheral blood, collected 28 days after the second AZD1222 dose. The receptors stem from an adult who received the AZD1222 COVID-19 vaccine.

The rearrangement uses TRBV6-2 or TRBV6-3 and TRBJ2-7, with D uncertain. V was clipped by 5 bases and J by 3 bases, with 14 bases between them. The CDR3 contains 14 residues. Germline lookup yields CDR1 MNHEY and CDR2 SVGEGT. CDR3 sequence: CASSNPSGLYEQYF. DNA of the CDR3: TGTGCCAGCAGTAACCCCTCCGGCCTCTACGAGCAGTACTTC.

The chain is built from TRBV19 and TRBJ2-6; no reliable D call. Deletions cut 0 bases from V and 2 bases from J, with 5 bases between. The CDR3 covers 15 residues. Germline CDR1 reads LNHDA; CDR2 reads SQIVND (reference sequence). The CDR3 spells CASSIELTGANVLTF. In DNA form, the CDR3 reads TGTGCCAGTAGTATAGAACTAACTGGGGCCAACGTCCTGACTTTC.

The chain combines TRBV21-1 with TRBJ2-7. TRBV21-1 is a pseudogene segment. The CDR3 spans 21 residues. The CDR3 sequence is CARRPRRGSVPSGFTSYEQYF. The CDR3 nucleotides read TGTGCCAGGAGACCACGAAGGGGGTCGGTGCCAAGCGGGTTCACCTCCTACGAGCAGTACTTC.

This CDR3 is CATGDSLYNEQFF. In DNA, the CDR3 is TGTGCCACCGGGGACAGCCTATACAATGAGCAGTTCTTC. The V and J genes are TRBV24-1 and TRBJ2-1; 7 nucleotides align to TRBD1. The CDR3 sequence is 13 residues long. The germline V gene encodes CDR1 KGHDR and CDR2 SFDVKD. With V trimmed by 9 bases and J by 4 bases, 5 bases remained unmatched.

In DNA, the CDR3 is TGCGCCAGCAGCCAAGGGGTGGGAGGGAACACCGGGGAGCTGTTTTTT. This translates into CASSQGVGGNTGELFF. This chain links TRBV4-3 with TRBJ2-2; a possible D gene is TRBD2 (6 bases). V gave up 1 base and J gave up 1 base, with 10 bases separating them. Looked up from germline, CDR1 is LGHNA and CDR2 is YSLEER. This CDR3 has 16 amino acids.

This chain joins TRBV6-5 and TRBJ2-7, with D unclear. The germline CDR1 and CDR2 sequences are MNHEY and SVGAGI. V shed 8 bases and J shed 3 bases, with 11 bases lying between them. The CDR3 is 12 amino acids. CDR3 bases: TGTGCCAGCGAGGAACAGTACTACGAGCAGTACTTC. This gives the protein CASEEQYYEQYF.

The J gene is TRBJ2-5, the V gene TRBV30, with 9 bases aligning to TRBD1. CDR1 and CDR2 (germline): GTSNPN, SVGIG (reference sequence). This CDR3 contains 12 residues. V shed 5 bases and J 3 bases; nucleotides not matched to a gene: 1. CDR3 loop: CAWDRGEETQYF. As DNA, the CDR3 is TGTGCCTGGGACAGGGGGGAAGAGACCCAGTACTTC.

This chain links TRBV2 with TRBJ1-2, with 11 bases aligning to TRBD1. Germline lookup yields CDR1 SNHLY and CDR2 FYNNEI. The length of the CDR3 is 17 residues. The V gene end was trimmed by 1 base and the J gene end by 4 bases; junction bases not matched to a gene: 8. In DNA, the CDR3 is TGTGCCAGCAGTGAAGTCGGGACAGGGGGAACGATCTATGGCTACACCTTC. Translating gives CASSEVGTGGTIYGYTF.

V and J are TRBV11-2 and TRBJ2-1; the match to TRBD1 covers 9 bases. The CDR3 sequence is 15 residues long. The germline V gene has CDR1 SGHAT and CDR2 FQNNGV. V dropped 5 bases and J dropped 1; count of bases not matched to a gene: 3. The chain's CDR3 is CASSLTGGSYNEQFF. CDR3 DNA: TGTGCCAGCAGCCTGACAGGGGGGTCCTACAATGAGCAGTTCTTC.

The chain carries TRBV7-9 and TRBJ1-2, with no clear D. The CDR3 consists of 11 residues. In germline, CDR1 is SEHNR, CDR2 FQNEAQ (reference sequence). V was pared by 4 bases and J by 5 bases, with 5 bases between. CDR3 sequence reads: CASSSSYGYTF. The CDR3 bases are TGTGCCAGCAGCTCCTCATATGGCTACACCTTC.

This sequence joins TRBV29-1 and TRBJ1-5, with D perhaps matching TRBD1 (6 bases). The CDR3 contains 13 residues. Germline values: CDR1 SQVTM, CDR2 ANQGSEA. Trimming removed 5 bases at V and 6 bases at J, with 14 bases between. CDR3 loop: CSVTRGGGQPQHF. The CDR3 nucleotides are TGCAGCGTTACAAGGGGAGGGGGTCAGCCCCAGCATTTT. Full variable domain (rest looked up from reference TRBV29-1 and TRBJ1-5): SAVISQKPSRDICQRGTSLTIQCQVDSQVTMMFWYRQQPGQSLTLIATANQGSEATYESGFVIDKFPISRPNLTFSTLTVSNMSPEDSSIYLCSVTRGGGQPQHFGDGTRLSIL.

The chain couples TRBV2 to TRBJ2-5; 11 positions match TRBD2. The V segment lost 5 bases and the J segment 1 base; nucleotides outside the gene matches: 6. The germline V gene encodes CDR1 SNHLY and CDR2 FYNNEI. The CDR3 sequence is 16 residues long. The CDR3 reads CASSLGLAVFQETQYF. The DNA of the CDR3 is TGTGCCAGCAGTTTGGGACTAGCGGTTTTCCAAGAGACCCAGTACTTC.

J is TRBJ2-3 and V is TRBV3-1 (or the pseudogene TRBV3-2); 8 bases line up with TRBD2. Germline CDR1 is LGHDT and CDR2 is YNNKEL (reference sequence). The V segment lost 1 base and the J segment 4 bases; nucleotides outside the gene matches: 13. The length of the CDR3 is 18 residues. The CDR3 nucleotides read TGTGCCAGCAGCCAAGTCACAGACGGGAGGGAGCAAGCAGATACGCAGTATTTT. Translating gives CASSQVTDGREQADTQYF.

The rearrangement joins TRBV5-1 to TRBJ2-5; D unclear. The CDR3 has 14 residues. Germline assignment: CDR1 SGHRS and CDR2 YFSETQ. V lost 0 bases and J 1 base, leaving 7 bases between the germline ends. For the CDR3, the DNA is TGCGCCAGCAGCTTGGCTAACTCCCAAGAGACCCAGTACTTC. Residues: CASSLANSQETQYF. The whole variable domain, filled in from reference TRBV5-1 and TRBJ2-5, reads KAGVTQTPRYLIKTRGQQVTLSCSPISGHRSVSWYQQTPGQGLQFLFEYFSETQRNKGNFPGRFSGRQFSNSRSEMNVSTLELGDSALYLCASSLANSQETQYFGPGTRLLVL.

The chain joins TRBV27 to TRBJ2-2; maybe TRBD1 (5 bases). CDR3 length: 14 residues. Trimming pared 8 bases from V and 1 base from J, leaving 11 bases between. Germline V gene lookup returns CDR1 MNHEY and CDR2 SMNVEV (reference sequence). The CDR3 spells CASGFTGNTGELFF. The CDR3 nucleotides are TGTGCCAGCGGATTTACAGGGAACACCGGGGAGCTGTTTTTT.

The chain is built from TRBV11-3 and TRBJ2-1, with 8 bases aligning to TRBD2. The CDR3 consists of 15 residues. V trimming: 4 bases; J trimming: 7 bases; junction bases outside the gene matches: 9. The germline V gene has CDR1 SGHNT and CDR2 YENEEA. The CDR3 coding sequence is TGTGCCAGCAGCTCCTCCAGGACTAGCTGGAATGAGCAGTTCTTC. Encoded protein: CASSSSRTSWNEQFF. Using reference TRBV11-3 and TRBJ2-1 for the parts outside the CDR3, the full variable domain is EAGVVQSPRYKIIEKKQPVAFWCNPISGHNTLYWYLQNLGQGPELLIRYENEEAVDDSQLPKDRFSAERLKGVDSTLKIQPAELGDSAVYLCASSSSRTSWNEQFFGPGTRLTVL.